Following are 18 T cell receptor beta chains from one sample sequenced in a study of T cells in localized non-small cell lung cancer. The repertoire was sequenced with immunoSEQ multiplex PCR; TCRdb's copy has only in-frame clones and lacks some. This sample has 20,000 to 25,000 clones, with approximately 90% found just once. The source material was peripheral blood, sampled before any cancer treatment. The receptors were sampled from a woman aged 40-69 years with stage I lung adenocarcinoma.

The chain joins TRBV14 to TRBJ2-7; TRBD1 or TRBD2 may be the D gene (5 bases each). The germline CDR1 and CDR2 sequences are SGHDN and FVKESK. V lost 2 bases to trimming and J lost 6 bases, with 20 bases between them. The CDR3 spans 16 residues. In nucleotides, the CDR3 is TGTGCCAGCAGCCAATACCAGGGACCCCCAATTTTCGAGCAGTACTTC. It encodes CASSQYQGPPIFEQYF.

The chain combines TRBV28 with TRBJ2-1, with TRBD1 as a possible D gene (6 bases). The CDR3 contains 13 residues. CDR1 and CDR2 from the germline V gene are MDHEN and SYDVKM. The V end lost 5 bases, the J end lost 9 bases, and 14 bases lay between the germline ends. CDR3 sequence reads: CASSQNTGIEQFF. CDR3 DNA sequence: TGTGCCAGCAGTCAAAACACAGGGATTGAGCAGTTCTTC.

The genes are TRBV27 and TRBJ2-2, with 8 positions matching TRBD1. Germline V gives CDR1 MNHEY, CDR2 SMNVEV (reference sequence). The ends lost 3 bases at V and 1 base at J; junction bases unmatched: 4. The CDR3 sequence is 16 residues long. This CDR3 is CASSFPGQGNTGELFF. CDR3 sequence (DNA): TGTGCCAGCAGTTTCCCCGGACAGGGGAACACCGGGGAGCTGTTTTTT.

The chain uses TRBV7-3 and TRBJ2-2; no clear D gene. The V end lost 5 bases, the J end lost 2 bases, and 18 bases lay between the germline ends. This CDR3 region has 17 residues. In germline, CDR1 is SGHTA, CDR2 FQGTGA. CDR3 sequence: CASSRNGIQDNTGELFF. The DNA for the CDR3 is TGTGCCAGCAGCCGAAACGGAATTCAGGACAACACCGGGGAGCTGTTTTTT.

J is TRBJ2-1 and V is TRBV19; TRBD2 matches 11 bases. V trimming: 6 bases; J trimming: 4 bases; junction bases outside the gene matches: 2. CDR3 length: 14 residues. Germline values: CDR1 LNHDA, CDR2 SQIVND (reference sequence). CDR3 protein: CASRGLAEYNEQFF. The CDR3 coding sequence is TGTGCCAGTAGGGGACTAGCGGAGTACAATGAGCAGTTCTTC.

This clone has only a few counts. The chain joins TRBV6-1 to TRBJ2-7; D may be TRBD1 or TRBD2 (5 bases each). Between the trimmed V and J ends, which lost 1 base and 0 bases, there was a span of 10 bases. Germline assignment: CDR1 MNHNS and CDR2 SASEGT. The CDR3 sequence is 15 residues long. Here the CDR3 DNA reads TGTGCCAGCAGTGAAGTAGCGACAGCCTCCTACGAGCAGTACTTC. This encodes CASSEVATASYEQYF.

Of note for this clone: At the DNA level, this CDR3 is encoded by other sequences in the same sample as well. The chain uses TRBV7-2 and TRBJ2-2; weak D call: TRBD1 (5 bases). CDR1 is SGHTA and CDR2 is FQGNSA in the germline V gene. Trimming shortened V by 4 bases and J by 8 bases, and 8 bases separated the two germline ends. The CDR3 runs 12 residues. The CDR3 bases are TGTGCCAGCAGCTCCAGGACAGGGGAGCTGTTTTTT. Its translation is CASSSRTGELFF.

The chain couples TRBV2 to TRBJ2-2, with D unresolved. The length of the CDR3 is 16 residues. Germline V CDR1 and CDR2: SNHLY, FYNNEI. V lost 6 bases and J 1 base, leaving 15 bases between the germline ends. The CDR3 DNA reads TGTGCCAGCAGCGGCAGCCCAGGTCGGAACACCGGGGAGCTGTTTTTT. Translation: CASSGSPGRNTGELFF.

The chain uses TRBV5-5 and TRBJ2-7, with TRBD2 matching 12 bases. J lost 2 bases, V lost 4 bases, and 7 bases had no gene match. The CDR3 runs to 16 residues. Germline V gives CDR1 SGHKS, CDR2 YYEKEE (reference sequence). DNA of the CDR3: TGTGCCAGCAGCGTAGGACTAGCGGGGAATACCTACGAGCAGTACTTC. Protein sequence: CASSVGLAGNTYEQYF.

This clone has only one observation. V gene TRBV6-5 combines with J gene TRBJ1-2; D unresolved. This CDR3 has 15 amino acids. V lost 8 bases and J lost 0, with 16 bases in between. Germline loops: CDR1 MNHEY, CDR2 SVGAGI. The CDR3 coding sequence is TGTGCCAGCCACCTCTCGGGGAGGGCTAACTATGGCTACACCTTC. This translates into CASHLSGRANYGYTF.

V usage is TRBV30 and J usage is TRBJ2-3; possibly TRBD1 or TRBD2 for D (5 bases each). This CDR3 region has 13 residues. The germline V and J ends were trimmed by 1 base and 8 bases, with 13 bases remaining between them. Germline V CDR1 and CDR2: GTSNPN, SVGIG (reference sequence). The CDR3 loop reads CAWSGGTRGTQYF. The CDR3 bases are TGTGCCTGGAGTGGGGGGACCCGGGGTACGCAGTATTTT.

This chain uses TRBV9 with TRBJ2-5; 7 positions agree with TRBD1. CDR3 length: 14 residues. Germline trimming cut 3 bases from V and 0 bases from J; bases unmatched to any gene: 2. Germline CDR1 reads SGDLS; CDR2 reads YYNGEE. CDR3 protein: CASSAGQNQETQYF. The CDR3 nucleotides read TGTGCCAGCAGCGCGGGACAGAACCAAGAGACCCAGTACTTC. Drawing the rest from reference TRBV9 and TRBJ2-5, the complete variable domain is DSGVTQTPKHLITATGQRVTLRCSPRSGDLSVYWYQQSLDQGLQFLIQYYNGEERAKGNILERFSAQQFPDLHSELNLSSLELGDSALYFCASSAGQNQETQYFGPGTRLLVL.

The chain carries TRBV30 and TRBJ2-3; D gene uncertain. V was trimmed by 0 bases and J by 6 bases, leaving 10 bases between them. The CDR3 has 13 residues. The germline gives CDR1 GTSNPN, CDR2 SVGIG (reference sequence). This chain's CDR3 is CAWSVPLGDTQYF. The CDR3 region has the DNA TGTGCCTGGAGTGTCCCCTTAGGGGATACGCAGTATTTT.

Here the CDR3 reads CASSPRTSGSDTQYF. CDR3 in DNA: TGTGCCAGCAGCCCTCGGACTAGCGGGAGTGATACGCAGTATTTT. The V gene is TRBV7-2, the J gene TRBJ2-3; TRBD2 matches at 13 bases. Germline-derived CDR1 and CDR2 are SGHTA and FQGNSA. Trimming took 5 bases from V and 6 from J; bases not matched to a gene: 5. The CDR3 length is 15 residues. Combining the CDR3 with reference TRBV7-2 and TRBJ2-3 gives the whole variable domain GAGVSQSPSNKVTEKGKDVELRCDPISGHTALYWYRQSLGQGLEFLIYFQGNSAPDKSGLPSDRFSAERTGGSVSTLTIQRTQQEDSAVYLCASSPRTSGSDTQYFGPGTRLTVL.

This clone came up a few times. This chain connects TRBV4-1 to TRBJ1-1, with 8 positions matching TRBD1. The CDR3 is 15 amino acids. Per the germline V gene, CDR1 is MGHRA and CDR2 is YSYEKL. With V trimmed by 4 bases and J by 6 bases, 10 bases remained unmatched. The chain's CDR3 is CASSPPGGLMAEAFF. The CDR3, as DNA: TGCGCCAGCAGCCCCCCAGGGGGCTTAATGGCTGAAGCTTTCTTT.

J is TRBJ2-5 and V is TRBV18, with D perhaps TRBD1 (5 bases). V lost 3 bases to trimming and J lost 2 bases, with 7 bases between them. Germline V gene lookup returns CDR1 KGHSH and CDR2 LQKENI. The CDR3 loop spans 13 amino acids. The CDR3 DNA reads TGTGCCAGCTCACCCGCAGGGCAAGAGACCCAGTACTTC. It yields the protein CASSPAGQETQYF.

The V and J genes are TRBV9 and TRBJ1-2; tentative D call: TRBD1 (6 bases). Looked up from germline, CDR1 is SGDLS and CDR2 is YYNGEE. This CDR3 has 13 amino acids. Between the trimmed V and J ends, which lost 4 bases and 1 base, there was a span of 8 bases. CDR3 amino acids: CASSPDSNYGYTF. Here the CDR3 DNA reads TGTGCCAGCAGCCCGGACAGTAACTATGGCTACACCTTC.

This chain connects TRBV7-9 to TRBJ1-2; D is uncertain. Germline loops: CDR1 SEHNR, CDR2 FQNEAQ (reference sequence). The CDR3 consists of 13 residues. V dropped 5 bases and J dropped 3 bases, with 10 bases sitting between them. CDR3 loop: CASSPPVHYGYTF. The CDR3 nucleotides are TGTGCCAGCAGCCCTCCGGTCCACTATGGCTACACCTTC.